Below, one T cell receptor beta chain is given with its context. What antigen it recognizes has not been identified. No qualities accompany the bases; no much larger clone lies one base away. The germline V gene (reference sequence) yields DFQATT for CDR1 and SNEGSKA for CDR2. The CDR3 sequence holds 15 residues, the cysteine and phenylalanine included. The read is trimmed to its CDR3 DNA, 45 bases read in frame from base 1. V is cut back by 5 bases and J by 8 bases, with 12 bases in the junction unmatched. These data belong to a study of CD8 T cells in ankylosing spondylitis (dated 2017 in TCRdb). Turning to the overall study: The study profiled T cell receptor beta repertoires in healthy donors and ankylosing spondylitis patients to find disease-linked TCR variants. Peripheral blood was sampled, and synovial fluid was also collected from ankylosing spondylitis patients. The full study cohort was made up of about two dozen ankylosing spondylitis patients and more than 90 healthy donors.

Reads for this sample came from an Illumina HiSeq 2500. TCR beta libraries were prepared by quantitative 5'-RACE with molecular barcodes. As for the authors' bioinformatics: Disease-linked TCR variants were identified with a new computational method built on a probabilistic model of VDJ rearrangement. TCRdb reran the public reads through fastp at Q25 and MiXCR, keeping productive beta chains. Identical CDR3 proteins give one entry, which carries the most common genes and DNA. TCRdb, rather than the study authors, made the V and J calls. Across this sample there are 300,000 to 400,000 distinct CDR3 sequences, with roughly 10% seen only once. The ten top clones hold about 10% of the sample. On the study overall, not on this receptor specifically: Blood from ankylosing spondylitis patients appeared to be characterized by a TCR beta motif composed of roughly 8 highly homologous amino acid variants. The disease-linked clones were reported as significantly enriched in matched synovial fluid samples from ankylosing spondylitis patients. Some motif variants were previously reported in synovial fluid and blood of reactive arthritis patients, suggesting common disease-initiation mechanisms. The disease-linked clones had a CD8+ phenotype and were found at relatively low frequencies in peripheral blood.

The sequenced sample was blood, either unsorted or a sorted T cell fraction (not recorded which). The chain is made from TRBV20-1 and TRBJ2-1; 10 central nucleotides agree with TRBD2. The origin of this receptor is a female donor with ankylosing spondylitis or in good health (not recorded which). The CDR3 region reads CSAGKASGSRHEQFF. Here is the DNA: TGCAGTGCTGGGAAGGCTAGCGGGAGTCGGCATGAGCAGTTCTTC.